The text below deals with one T cell receptor (beta chain). The antigen remains unidentified. Per germline, CDR1 SGHRS and CDR2 YFSETQ. The junction had 8 bases not matched to a gene; V was cut back by 4 bases and J by 3 bases. This CDR3 has 15 amino acids. This specimen belongs to a study of T-cell memory formation after mild COVID-19. At the level of the study: In these data, TCR clusters were largely donor specific.

Study results and caveats: For second-wave clones that peaked at day 37, SARS-CoV-2 specificity went unverified. CD4/CD8 balance held among clones contracting day 15 to 85, and later expanders leaned CD4+.

TCRdb recomputed calls from the 5' RACE reads with MiXCR, one row per CDR3 protein. In the table there are 250,000 to 400,000 distinct CDR3 sequences, roughly an eighth of which are singletons. The V and J genes are TRBV5-1 and TRBJ2-3, with TRBD2 identical over 7 bases. The sequencing sample was made of PBMCs or a T cell subset sorted from them (not recorded which). The TCR sequence derives from a man aged 18 to 29 who had mild COVID-19 (a few samples of this study predate the infection). Cell type and time point are not known. The CDR3 here is CASSPWEGSTDTQYF. CDR3 DNA sequence: TGCGCCAGCAGCCCCTGGGAGGGATCAACAGATACGCAGTATTTT.